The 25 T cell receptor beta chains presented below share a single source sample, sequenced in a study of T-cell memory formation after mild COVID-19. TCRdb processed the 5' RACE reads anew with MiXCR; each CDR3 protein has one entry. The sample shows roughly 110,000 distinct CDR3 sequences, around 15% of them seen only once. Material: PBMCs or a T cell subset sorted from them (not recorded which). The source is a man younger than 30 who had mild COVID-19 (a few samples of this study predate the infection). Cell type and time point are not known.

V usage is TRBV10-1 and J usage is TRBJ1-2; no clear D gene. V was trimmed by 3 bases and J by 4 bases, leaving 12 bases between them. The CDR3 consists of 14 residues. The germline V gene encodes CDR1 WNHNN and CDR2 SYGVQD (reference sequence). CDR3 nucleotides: TGCGCCAGCAGTGAAGTCATCAAAGTCTATGGCTACACCTTC. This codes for CASSEVIKVYGYTF.

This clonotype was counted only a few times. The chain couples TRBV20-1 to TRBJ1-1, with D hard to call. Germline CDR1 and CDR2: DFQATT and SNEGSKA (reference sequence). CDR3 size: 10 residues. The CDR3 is CKPQNTEAFF. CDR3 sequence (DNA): TGCAAACCCCAGAACACTGAAGCTTTCTTT.

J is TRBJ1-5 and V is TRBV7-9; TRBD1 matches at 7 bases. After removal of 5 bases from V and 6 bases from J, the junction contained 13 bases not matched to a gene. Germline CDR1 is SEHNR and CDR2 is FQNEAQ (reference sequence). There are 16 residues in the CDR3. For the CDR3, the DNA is TGTGCCAGCAGCCTCTGGGAAGGGGGCATGAGTCAGCCCCAGCATTTT. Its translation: CASSLWEGGMSQPQHF.

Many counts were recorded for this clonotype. The CDR3 DNA follows: TGTGCCACCAGCAGAGGTAGCGGGGGAACCTACGAGCAGTACTTC. It translates to CATSRGSGGTYEQYF. The V and J genes are TRBV15 and TRBJ2-7, with 9 bases identical to TRBD2. J was trimmed by 2 bases and V by 1 base; bases with no gene match: 3. The germline V gene encodes CDR1 LNHNV and CDR2 YYDKDF (reference sequence). This CDR3 has 15 residues.

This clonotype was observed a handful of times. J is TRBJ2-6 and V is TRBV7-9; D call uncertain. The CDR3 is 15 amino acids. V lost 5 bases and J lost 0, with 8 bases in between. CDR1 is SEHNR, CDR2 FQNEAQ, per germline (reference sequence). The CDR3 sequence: CASSPLVSGANVLTF. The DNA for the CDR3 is TGTGCCAGCAGCCCCCTGGTCTCTGGGGCCAACGTCCTGACTTTC.

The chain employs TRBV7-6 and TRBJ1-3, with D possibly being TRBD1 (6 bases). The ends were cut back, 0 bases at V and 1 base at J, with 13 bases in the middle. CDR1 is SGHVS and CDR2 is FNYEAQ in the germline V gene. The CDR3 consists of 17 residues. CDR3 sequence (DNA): TGTGCCAGCAGCTTAGCCGGGGGGCTTACGTCTGGAAACACCATATATTTT. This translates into CASSLAGGLTSGNTIYF.

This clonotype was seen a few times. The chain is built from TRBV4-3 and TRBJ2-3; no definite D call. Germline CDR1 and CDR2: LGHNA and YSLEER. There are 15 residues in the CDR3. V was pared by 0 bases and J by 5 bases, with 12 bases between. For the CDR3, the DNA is TGCGCCAGCAGCCAAGATCGATCCGTTGGAGATACGCAGTATTTT. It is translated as CASSQDRSVGDTQYF.

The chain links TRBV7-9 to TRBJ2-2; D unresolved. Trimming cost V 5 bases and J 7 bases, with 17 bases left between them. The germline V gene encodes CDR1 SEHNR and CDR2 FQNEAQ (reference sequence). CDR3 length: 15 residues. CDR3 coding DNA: TGTGCCAGCAGCCAAGCCAGGAGATCTTTCGGGGAGCTGTTTTTT. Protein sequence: CASSQARRSFGELFF.

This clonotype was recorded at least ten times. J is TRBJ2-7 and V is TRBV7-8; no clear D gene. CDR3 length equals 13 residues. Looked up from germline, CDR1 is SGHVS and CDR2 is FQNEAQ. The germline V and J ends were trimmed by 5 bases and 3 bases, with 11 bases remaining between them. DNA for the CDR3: TGTGCCAGCAGCCCTGGAAGCCGCTACGAGCAGTACGTC. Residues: CASSPGSRYEQYV.

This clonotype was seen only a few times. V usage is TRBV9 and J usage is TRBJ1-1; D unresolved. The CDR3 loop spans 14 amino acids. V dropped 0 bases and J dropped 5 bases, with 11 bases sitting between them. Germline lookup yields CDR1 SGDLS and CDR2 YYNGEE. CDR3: CASSVGGPETEAFF. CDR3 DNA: TGTGCCAGCAGCGTAGGCGGCCCGGAAACTGAAGCTTTCTTT.

CDR3 in amino acids: CASSALGLNGYTF. The CDR3 DNA sequence: TGTGCCAGCAGCGCGCTGGGCTTGAATGGCTACACCTTC. J is TRBJ1-2 and V is TRBV9; D ambiguous. V lost 3 bases and J 6 bases, leaving 12 bases between the germline ends. Looked up from germline, CDR1 is SGDLS and CDR2 is YYNGEE. This CDR3 comprises 13 residues.

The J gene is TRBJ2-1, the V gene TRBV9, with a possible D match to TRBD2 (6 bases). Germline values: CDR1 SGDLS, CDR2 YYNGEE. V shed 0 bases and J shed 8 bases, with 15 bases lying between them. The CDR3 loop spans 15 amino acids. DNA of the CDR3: TGTGCCAGCAGCGTAGTGATAGCGGATGGTTATGAGCAGTTCTTC. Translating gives CASSVVIADGYEQFF.

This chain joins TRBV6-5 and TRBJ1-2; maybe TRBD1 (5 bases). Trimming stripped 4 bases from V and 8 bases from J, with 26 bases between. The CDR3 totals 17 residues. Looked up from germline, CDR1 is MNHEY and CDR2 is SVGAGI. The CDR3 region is CASSFSPTTVLLHGYTF. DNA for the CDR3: TGTGCCAGCAGTTTTTCCCCTACGACAGTTTTACTTCACGGCTACACCTTC.

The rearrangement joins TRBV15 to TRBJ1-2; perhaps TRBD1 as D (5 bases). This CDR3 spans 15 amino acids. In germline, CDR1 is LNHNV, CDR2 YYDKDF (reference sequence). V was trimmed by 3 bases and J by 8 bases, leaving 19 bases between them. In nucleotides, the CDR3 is TGTGCCACCAGCAGCGCCGGGGGAATAAAGGGCGGCTACACCTTC. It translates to CATSSAGGIKGGYTF.

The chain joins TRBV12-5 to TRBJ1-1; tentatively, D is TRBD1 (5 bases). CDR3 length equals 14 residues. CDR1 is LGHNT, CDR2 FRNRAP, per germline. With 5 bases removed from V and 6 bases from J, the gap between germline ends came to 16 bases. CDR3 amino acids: CASGPGRGNAEAFF. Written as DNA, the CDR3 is TGTGCTAGTGGTCCGGGGAGGGGAAACGCTGAAGCTTTCTTT.

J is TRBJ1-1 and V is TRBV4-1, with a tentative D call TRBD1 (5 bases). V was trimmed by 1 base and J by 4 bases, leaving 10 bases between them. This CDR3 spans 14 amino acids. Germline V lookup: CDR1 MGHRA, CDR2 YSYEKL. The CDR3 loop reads CASSQGGEVTEAFF. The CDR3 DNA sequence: TGCGCCAGCAGCCAAGGGGGGGAGGTCACTGAAGCTTTCTTT.

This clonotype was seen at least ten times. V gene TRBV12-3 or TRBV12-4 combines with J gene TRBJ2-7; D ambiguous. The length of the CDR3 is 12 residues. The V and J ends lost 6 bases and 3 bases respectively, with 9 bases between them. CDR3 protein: CASSLAVYEQYF. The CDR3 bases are TGTGCCAGCAGCCTCGCTGTCTACGAGCAGTACTTC.

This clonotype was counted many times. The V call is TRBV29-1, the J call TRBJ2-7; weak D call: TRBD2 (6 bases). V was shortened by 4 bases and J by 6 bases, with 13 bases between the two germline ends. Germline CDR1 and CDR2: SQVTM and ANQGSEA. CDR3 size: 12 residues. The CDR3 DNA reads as TGCAGCGTTGCCGACAGACTAGGCGAGCAGTACGTC. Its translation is CSVADRLGEQYV.

The CDR3: CASSEATGLSIEQYF. CDR3 DNA: TGTGCCAGCAGTGAAGCGACGGGACTCTCAATCGAGCAGTACTTC. This chain joins TRBV2 and TRBJ2-7; maybe TRBD2 (6 bases). Germline lookup yields CDR1 SNHLY and CDR2 FYNNEI. CDR3 size: 15 residues. V shed 0 bases and J shed 6 bases, with 15 bases lying between them.

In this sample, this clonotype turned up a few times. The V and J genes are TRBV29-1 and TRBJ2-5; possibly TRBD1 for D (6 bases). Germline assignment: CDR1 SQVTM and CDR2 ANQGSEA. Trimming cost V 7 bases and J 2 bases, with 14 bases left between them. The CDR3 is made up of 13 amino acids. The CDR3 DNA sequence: TGCAGCGCCCCGGGACAAAATCAAGAGACCCAGTACTTC. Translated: CSAPGQNQETQYF.

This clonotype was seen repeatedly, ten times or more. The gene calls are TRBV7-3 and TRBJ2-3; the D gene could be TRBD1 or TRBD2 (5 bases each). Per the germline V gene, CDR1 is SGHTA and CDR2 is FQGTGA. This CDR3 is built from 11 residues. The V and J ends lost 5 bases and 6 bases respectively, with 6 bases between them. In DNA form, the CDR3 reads TGTGCCAGCAGCCGGGGCGATACGCAGTATTTT. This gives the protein CASSRGDTQYF.

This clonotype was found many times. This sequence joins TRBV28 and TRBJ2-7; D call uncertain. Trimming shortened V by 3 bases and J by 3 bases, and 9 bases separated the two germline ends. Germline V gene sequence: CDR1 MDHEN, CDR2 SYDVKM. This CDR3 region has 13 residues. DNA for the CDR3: TGTGCCAGCAGTTTGGACGGTCTCTACGAGCAGTACTTC. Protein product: CASSLDGLYEQYF.

Here the CDR3 DNA reads TGTGCCAGCAGCATCGGACTAGCGGGGGGTCCCGTTCGTGGCACCGGGGAGCTGTTTTTT. Amino acid sequence: CASSIGLAGGPVRGTGELFF. This chain joins TRBV9 and TRBJ2-2; 14 nucleotides align to TRBD2. The CDR3 loop spans 20 amino acids. V dropped 4 bases and J dropped 4; count of bases not matched to a gene: 15. CDR1 and CDR2 (germline): SGDLS, YYNGEE.

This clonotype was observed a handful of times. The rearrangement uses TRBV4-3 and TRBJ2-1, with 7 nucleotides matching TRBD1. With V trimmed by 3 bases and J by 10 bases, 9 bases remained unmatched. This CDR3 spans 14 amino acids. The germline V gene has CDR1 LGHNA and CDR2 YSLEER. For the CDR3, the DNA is TGCGCCAGCAGCCATGACAGGGTAGCTCAGGAGCAGTTCTTC. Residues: CASSHDRVAQEQFF.

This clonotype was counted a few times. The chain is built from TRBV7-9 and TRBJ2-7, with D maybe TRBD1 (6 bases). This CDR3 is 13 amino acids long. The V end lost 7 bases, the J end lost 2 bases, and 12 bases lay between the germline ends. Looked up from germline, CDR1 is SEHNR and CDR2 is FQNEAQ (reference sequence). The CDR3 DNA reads TGTGCCAGCACACAGGGTCTACCCTACGAGCAGTACGTC. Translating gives CASTQGLPYEQYV.